These T cell receptor beta chains were read from a single sample in a study of blood T cell repertoires in COVID-19. Method: immunoSEQ multiplex PCR; TCRdb's copy keeps in-frame clones and lacks some. Of about 89,000 clones in the sample, approximately 80% were seen once. Material: peripheral blood. The receptor set was obtained from an older man with COVID-19, enrolled during active disease. CDR3s include the opening cysteine and the closing phenylalanine or tryptophan. A D gene is named only where the DNA matches it firmly. Clone size is stated in some rows and not others, as once, few, many or a class when expanded.

d_call: TRBD2
clone_size: once
v_call: TRBV5-4
j_call: TRBJ2-5
cdr3_aa: CASSAMGEGQKTQYF
cdr3_nt: TGTGCCAGCAGCGCCATGGGGGAGGGCCAGAAGACCCAGTACTTC

d_call: -
clone_size: -
v_call: TRBV25-1
j_call: TRBJ2-3
cdr3_aa: CASSELYTQYF
cdr3_nt: TGTGCCAGCAGTGAATTATATACGCAGTATTTT

d_call: -
clone_size: -
v_call: TRBV3-1/TRBV3-2
j_call: TRBJ2-3
cdr3_aa: CASSQGRLETQYF
cdr3_nt: TGTGCCAGCAGCCAAGGTCGTCTGGAGACGCAGTATTTT

d_call: TRBD1
clone_size: once
v_call: TRBV27
j_call: TRBJ2-7
cdr3_aa: CASTLRQGSYEQYF
cdr3_nt: TGTGCCAGCACCTTGCGACAGGGATCCTACGAGCAGTACTTC

d_call: -
clone_size: -
v_call: TRBV5-8
j_call: TRBJ1-5
cdr3_aa: CASSLARGIGPQHF
cdr3_nt: TGTGCCAGCAGCTTGGCAAGAGGGATAGGGCCCCAGCATTTT

d_call: TRBD1
clone_size: -
v_call: TRBV7-2
j_call: TRBJ2-5
cdr3_aa: CASSLAPWGQGRETQYF
cdr3_nt: TGTGCCAGCAGCTTAGCCCCGTGGGGACAGGGGAGGGAGACCCAGTACTTC

d_call: -
clone_size: once
v_call: TRBV20-1
j_call: TRBJ2-3
cdr3_aa: CSASLDTDTQYF
cdr3_nt: TGCAGTGCTAGTTTAGACACAGATACGCAGTATTTT

d_call: TRBD2
clone_size: few
v_call: TRBV7-9
j_call: TRBJ2-5
cdr3_aa: CASSSGLAGGQETQYF
cdr3_nt: TGTGCCAGCAGCTCCGGACTAGCGGGGGGGCAAGAGACCCAGTACTTC

d_call: -
clone_size: -
v_call: TRBV24-1
j_call: TRBJ2-3
cdr3_aa: CATSESRVADTQYF
cdr3_nt: TGTGCCACCAGTGAGTCCAGGGTTGCAGATACGCAGTATTTT

d_call: -
clone_size: few
v_call: TRBV5-5
j_call: TRBJ1-6
cdr3_aa: CASSLALRPEGSPLHF
cdr3_nt: TGTGCCAGCAGCTTGGCCCTAAGGCCAGAGGGCTCACCCCTCCACTTT

d_call: TRBD1
clone_size: -
v_call: TRBV19
j_call: TRBJ2-2
cdr3_aa: CASSTQGAGELFF
cdr3_nt: TGTGCCAGTAGTACCCAGGGGGCCGGGGAGCTGTTTTTT

d_call: TRBD1
clone_size: once
v_call: TRBV6-5
j_call: TRBJ1-2
cdr3_aa: CASSSRTGYGYTF
cdr3_nt: TGTGCCAGCAGTTCCCGGACAGGCTATGGCTACACCTTC

d_call: TRBD2
clone_size: few
v_call: TRBV4-2
j_call: TRBJ2-7
cdr3_aa: CASSPTTSGGDEQYF
cdr3_nt: TGTGCCAGCAGCCCCACGACTAGCGGGGGGGACGAGCAGTACTTC

d_call: -
clone_size: once
v_call: TRBV5-6
j_call: TRBJ1-1
cdr3_aa: CASSLTQDRYAEAFF
cdr3_nt: TGTGCCAGCAGCTTGACCCAAGACAGGTACGCTGAAGCTTTCTTT

d_call: TRBD2
clone_size: -
v_call: TRBV3-1/TRBV3-2
j_call: TRBJ2-7
cdr3_aa: CASSPTSGGYEQYF
cdr3_nt: TGTGCCAGCAGCCCGACTAGCGGGGGCTACGAGCAGTACTTC

d_call: -
clone_size: -
v_call: TRBV5-4
j_call: TRBJ2-5
cdr3_aa: CASSSIETQYF
cdr3_nt: TGTGCCAGCAGCTCAATCGAGACCCAGTACTTC

d_call: -
clone_size: -
v_call: TRBV5-1
j_call: TRBJ1-2
cdr3_aa: CASSATRAYGYTF
cdr3_nt: TGCGCCAGCAGCGCGACGAGGGCCTACGGCTACACCTTC

d_call: -
clone_size: -
v_call: TRBV6-1
j_call: TRBJ1-5
cdr3_aa: CASSEARISSGQPQHF
cdr3_nt: TGTGCCAGCAGTGAAGCGCGTATCTCCTCGGGACAGCCCCAGCATTTT

d_call: TRBD2
clone_size: many
v_call: TRBV11-1
j_call: TRBJ2-7
cdr3_aa: CASSPGGSRREQYF
cdr3_nt: TGTGCCAGCAGTCCGGGGGGATCCAGGCGTGAGCAGTACTTC

d_call: -
clone_size: -
v_call: TRBV30
j_call: TRBJ1-1
cdr3_aa: CAWSKGANTEAFF
cdr3_nt: TGTGCCTGGAGTAAAGGGGCCAACACTGAAGCTTTCTTT

d_call: TRBD2
clone_size: -
v_call: TRBV25-1
j_call: TRBJ2-2
cdr3_aa: CASSEIPSLAGGGELFF
cdr3_nt: TGTGCCAGCAGTGAGATCCCGAGCCTAGCGGGGGGCGGGGAGCTGTTTTTT

d_call: -
clone_size: -
v_call: TRBV12-3/TRBV12-4
j_call: TRBJ2-1
cdr3_aa: CASSLRARGEQFF
cdr3_nt: TGTGCCAGCAGTTTACGAGCGCGGGGTGAGCAGTTCTTC

d_call: -
clone_size: -
v_call: TRBV21-1
j_call: TRBJ1-1
cdr3_aa: CASSKDRPREGAFF
cdr3_nt: TGTGCCAGCAGCAAAGACAGACCCAGGGAGGGAGCTTTCTTT

d_call: -
clone_size: few
v_call: TRBV14
j_call: TRBJ1-6
cdr3_aa: CASSQFLIDSPLHF
cdr3_nt: TGTGCCAGCAGCCAATTCCTAATTGATTCACCCCTCCACTTT

d_call: TRBD2
clone_size: -
v_call: TRBV29-1
j_call: TRBJ2-5
cdr3_aa: CSVELVNFLKREKETQYF
cdr3_nt: TGCAGCGTTGAACTCGTCAATTTCCTAAAGCGGGAGAAAGAGACCCAGTACTTC

d_call: TRBD2
clone_size: -
v_call: TRBV6-2/TRBV6-3
j_call: TRBJ2-7
cdr3_aa: CASSPLAGTSYEQYF
cdr3_nt: TGTGCCAGCAGCCCCCTAGCGGGGACCTCCTACGAGCAGTACTTC

d_call: TRBD2
clone_size: -
v_call: TRBV23-1
j_call: TRBJ2-7
cdr3_aa: CASIPGLAGVRSYEQYF
cdr3_nt: TGCGCCAGCATTCCGGGACTAGCGGGAGTGAGGTCCTACGAGCAGTACTTC

d_call: -
clone_size: few
v_call: TRBV20-1
j_call: TRBJ1-2
cdr3_aa: CSARGKGGLHF
cdr3_nt: TGCAGTGCTAGAGGAAAGGGCGGGCTACACTTC

d_call: TRBD2
clone_size: -
v_call: TRBV5-4
j_call: TRBJ2-5
cdr3_aa: CASSFSLAGGPSQYF
cdr3_nt: TGTGCCAGCAGCTTCAGTCTAGCGGGAGGCCCCTCCCAGTACTTC

d_call: TRBD2
clone_size: once
v_call: TRBV30
j_call: TRBJ2-1
cdr3_aa: CAWEIAGALYNEQFF
cdr3_nt: TGTGCCTGGGAAATAGCGGGAGCCCTCTACAATGAGCAGTTCTTC

d_call: TRBD1
clone_size: -
v_call: TRBV5-1
j_call: TRBJ1-4
cdr3_aa: CASSPGQGAREREKLFF
cdr3_nt: TGCGCCAGCAGCCCCGGACAGGGGGCGAGGGAAAGGGAAAAACTGTTTTTT

d_call: TRBD1
clone_size: -
v_call: TRBV5-6
j_call: TRBJ2-5
cdr3_aa: CASSFQGVRETQYF
cdr3_nt: TGTGCCAGCAGCTTTCAGGGGGTTAGGGAGACCCAGTACTTC

d_call: -
clone_size: -
v_call: TRBV7-8
j_call: TRBJ1-1
cdr3_aa: CASSRGPSAFF
cdr3_nt: TGTGCCAGCAGCCGAGGGCCCTCCGCTTTCTTT

d_call: TRBD1
clone_size: medium-sized
v_call: TRBV9
j_call: TRBJ2-7
cdr3_aa: CASSVEGAVSDEQYF
cdr3_nt: TGTGCCAGCAGCGTAGAGGGGGCCGTCTCAGACGAGCAGTACTTC

d_call: -
clone_size: -
v_call: TRBV5-5
j_call: TRBJ1-1
cdr3_aa: CASSFGGDTEAFF
cdr3_nt: TGTGCCAGCAGCTTTGGGGGGGACACTGAAGCTTTCTTT

d_call: -
clone_size: -
v_call: TRBV5-8
j_call: TRBJ1-6
cdr3_aa: CASPPRSGEGYNSPLHF
cdr3_nt: TGTGCCAGCCCACCCCGGTCCGGGGAAGGGTATAATTCACCCCTCCACTTT

d_call: -
clone_size: -
v_call: TRBV12-3/TRBV12-4
j_call: TRBJ1-4
cdr3_aa: CASSFSEKLFF
cdr3_nt: TGTGCCAGCAGTTTCAGTGAAAAACTGTTTTTT

d_call: -
clone_size: -
v_call: TRBV10-3
j_call: TRBJ2-3
cdr3_aa: CAISESSGLRTADTQYF
cdr3_nt: TGTGCCATCAGTGAGTCCTCTGGACTGCGCACCGCAGATACGCAGTATTTT

d_call: -
clone_size: -
v_call: TRBV4-1
j_call: TRBJ2-3
cdr3_aa: CASSQDVARAVSTDTQYF
cdr3_nt: TGCGCCAGCAGCCAAGATGTGGCGCGAGCGGTGAGCACAGATACGCAGTATTTT

d_call: TRBD1
clone_size: once
v_call: TRBV6-5
j_call: TRBJ1-2
cdr3_aa: CASSPGTGGLGYTF
cdr3_nt: TGTGCCAGCAGTCCAGGGACAGGGGGATTAGGCTACACCTTC